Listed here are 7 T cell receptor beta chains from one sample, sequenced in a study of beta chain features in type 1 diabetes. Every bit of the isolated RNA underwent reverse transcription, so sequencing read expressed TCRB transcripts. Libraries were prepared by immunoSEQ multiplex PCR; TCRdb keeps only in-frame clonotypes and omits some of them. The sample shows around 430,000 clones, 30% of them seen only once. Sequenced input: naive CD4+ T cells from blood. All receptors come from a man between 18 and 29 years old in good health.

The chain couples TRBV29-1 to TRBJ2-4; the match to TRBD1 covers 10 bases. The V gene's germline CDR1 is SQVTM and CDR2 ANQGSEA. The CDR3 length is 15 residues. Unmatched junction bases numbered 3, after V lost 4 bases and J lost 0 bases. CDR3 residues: CSVVGQGLAKNIQYF. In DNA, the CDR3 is TGCAGCGTTGTGGGACAGGGGCTAGCCAAAAACATTCAGTACTTC. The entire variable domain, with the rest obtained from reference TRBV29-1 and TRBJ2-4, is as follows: SAVISQKPSRDICQRGTSLTIQCQVDSQVTMMFWYRQQPGQSLTLIATANQGSEATYESGFVIDKFPISRPNLTFSTLTVSNMSPEDSSIYLCSVVGQGLAKNIQYFGAGTRLSVL.

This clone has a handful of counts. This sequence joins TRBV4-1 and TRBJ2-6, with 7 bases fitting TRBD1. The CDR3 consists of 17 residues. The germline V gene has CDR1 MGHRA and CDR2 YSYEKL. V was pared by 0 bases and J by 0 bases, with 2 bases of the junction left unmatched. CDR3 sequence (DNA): TGCGCCAGCAGCCAAGAACAGGGGACCTCTGGGGCCAACGTCCTGACTTTC. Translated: CASSQEQGTSGANVLTF.

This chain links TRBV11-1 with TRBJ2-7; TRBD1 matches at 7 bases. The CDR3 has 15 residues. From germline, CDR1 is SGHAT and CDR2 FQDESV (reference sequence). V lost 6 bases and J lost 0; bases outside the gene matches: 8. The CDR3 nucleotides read TGTGCCAGCAGTTCCGACAGGGCCAGCTCCTACGAGCAGTACTTC. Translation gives CASSSDRASSYEQYF.

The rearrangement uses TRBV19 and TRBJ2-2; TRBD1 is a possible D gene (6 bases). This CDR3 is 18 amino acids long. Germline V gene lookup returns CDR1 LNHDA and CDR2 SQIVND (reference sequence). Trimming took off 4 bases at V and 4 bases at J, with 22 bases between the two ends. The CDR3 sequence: CASSTRTQGSRGTGELFF. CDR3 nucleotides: TGTGCCAGTAGTACTCGCACTCAGGGGAGCCGTGGCACCGGGGAGCTGTTTTTT. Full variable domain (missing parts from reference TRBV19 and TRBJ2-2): DGGITQSPKYLFRKEGQNVTLSCEQNLNHDAMYWYRQDPGQGLRLIYYSQIVNDFQKGDIAEGYSVSREKKESFPLTVTSAQKNPTAFYLCASSTRTQGSRGTGELFFGEGSRLTVL.

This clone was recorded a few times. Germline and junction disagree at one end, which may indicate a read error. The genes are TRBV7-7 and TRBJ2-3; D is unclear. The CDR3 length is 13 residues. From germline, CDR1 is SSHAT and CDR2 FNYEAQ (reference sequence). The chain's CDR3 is CASSLAPSDTQYF. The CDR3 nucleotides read TGTGCTAGCAGCCTGGCCCCTTCAGATACGCAGTATTTT.

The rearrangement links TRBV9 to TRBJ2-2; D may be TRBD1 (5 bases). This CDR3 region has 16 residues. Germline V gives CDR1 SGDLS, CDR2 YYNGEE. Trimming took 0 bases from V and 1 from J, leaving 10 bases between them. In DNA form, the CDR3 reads TGTGCCAGCAGCGTAGGCGGCAGGGTGAACACCGGGGAGCTGTTTTTT. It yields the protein CASSVGGRVNTGELFF.

For the CDR3, the DNA is TGTGCCAGCAGCTCTAGCGGGAGGTCCACAGATACGCAGTATTTT. It yields the protein CASSSSGRSTDTQYF. The chain couples TRBV7-9 to TRBJ2-3, with TRBD2 matching over 11 bases. The CDR3 is 15 residues long. V lost 4 bases and J lost 2; bases outside the gene matches: 2. Germline assignment: CDR1 SEHNR and CDR2 FQNEAQ (reference sequence). The whole variable domain, remainder taken from reference TRBV7-9 and TRBJ2-3, is DTGVSQNPRHKITKRGQNVTFRCDPISEHNRLYWYRQTLGQGPEFLTYFQNEAQLEKSRLLSDRFSAERPKGSFSTLEIQRTEQGDSAMYLCASSSSGRSTDTQYFGPGTRLTVL.